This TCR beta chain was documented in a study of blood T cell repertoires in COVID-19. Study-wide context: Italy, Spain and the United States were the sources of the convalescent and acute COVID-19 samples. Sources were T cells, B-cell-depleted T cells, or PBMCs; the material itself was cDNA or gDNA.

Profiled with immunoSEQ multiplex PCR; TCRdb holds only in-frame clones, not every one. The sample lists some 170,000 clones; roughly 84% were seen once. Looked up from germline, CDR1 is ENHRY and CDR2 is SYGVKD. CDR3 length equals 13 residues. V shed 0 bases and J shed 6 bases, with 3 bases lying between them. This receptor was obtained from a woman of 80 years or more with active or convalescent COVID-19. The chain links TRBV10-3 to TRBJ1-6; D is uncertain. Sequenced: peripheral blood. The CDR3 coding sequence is TGTGCCATCAGTGAGTCGAGTAATTCACCCCTCCACTTT. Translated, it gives CAISESSNSPLHF.